This record covers a single T cell receptor (beta chain). Its antigen is unidentified. TCR alpha and beta CDR3 regions were amplified from RNA using iRepertoire nested multiplex PCR. One entry per CDR3 protein results from TCRdb running MiXCR on the multiplex PCR reads. Here the sample spans a few hundred thousand distinct CDR3 sequences, roughly two fifths being singletons. The length of the CDR3 is 13 residues. V was trimmed by 2 bases and J by 8 bases, leaving 13 bases between them. The V gene's germline CDR1 is DFQATT and CDR2 SNEGSKA (reference sequence). The data were taken from a study of glioma-infiltrating T cells. About the research overall: Glioblastomas were WHO grade IV, sampled at first diagnosis; low-grade were grade II. Study conclusions and caveats: Gliomas, especially low-grade, showed above-expected tissue-blood divergence; non-neoplastic patients showed below.

Sequencing was carried out using glioma tissue, nonneoplastic brain tissue, or PBMCs (not recorded which). The J gene is TRBJ2-1, the V gene TRBV20-1; TRBD1 might be the D (5 bases). The receptor's source is a human donor with low-grade glioma or glioblastoma, undergoing nonglioma brain surgery, or in good health (not recorded which). The CDR3 DNA is TGCAGTGCTAGACCAGGGCCCCTCTATGAGCAGTTCTTC. This encodes CSARPGPLYEQFF.